A single sample is the source of the 27 T cell receptor beta chains below, sequenced in a study of identical twins. MiXCR, applied by TCRdb to the 5' RACE reads, yields one record per CDR3 protein. Here the sample spans about 700,000 distinct CDR3 sequences, approximately 6% being singletons. The sample comprised naive T cells sorted from blood. The receptors derive from a man younger than 35 in good health.

This clonotype was recorded a few times. The chain recombines TRBV3-1 with TRBJ2-1; 8 bases fit TRBD2. Germline trimming cut 0 bases from V and 5 bases from J; bases unmatched to any gene: 9. CDR1 and CDR2 from the germline V gene are LGHDT and YNNKEL (reference sequence). This CDR3 contains 17 residues. The CDR3 region is CASSQELSGSVNNEQFF. The CDR3 nucleotides are TGTGCCAGCAGCCAAGAATTAAGCGGGAGTGTTAACAATGAGCAGTTCTTC.

V is TRBV4-3 and J is TRBJ1-4, with a possible D match to TRBD1 (5 bases). The V gene lost 0 bases and the J gene lost 3 bases, with 11 bases spanning the gap. Germline V gene lookup returns CDR1 LGHNA and CDR2 YSLEER. This CDR3 is 16 amino acids long. Here the CDR3 reads CASSQDIGTSNEKLFF. The DNA of the CDR3 is TGCGCCAGCAGCCAAGATATAGGGACCTCTAATGAAAAACTGTTTTTT.

The genes are TRBV21-1 and TRBJ2-1; the table's D call TRBD2 went unverified against the DNA. TRBV21-1 is a recognized pseudogene. The CDR3 extends over 19 amino acids. The CDR3 nucleotides are TGTGCCAGCAGCATGGCGTCTATACCGGGACTAGCGGGAGTGGACGAGCAGTTCTTC. This translates into CASSMASIPGLAGVDEQFF.

V is TRBV30 and J is TRBJ1-1; D unresolved. Trimming shortened V by 0 bases and J by 2 bases, and 13 bases separated the two germline ends. This CDR3 spans 15 amino acids. In germline, CDR1 is GTSNPN, CDR2 SVGIG (reference sequence). The chain's CDR3 is CAWSVYLYGNTEAFF. CDR3 nucleotides: TGTGCCTGGAGTGTATATCTTTATGGTAACACTGAAGCTTTCTTT. The full variable domain, in which reference TRBV30 and TRBJ1-1 provide the parts outside the CDR3, is SQTIHQWPATLVQPVGSPLSLECTVEGTSNPNLYWYRQAAGRGLQLLFYSVGIGQISSEVPQNLSASRPQDRQFILSSKKLLLSDSGFYLCAWSVYLYGNTEAFFGQGTRLTVV.

This clonotype was counted many times. The chain carries TRBV12-3 or TRBV12-4 and TRBJ1-5; 7 bases match TRBD1. This CDR3 has 13 amino acids. The V and J ends lost 6 bases and 2 bases, in that order; junction bases with no gene match: 1. CDR3 sequence reads: CASSQGGNQPQHF. CDR3 nucleotides: TGTGCCAGCAGCCAGGGGGGCAATCAGCCCCAGCATTTT.

The table lists this clonotype with many counts. The V and J genes are TRBV28 and TRBJ2-5, with TRBD2 as a possible D gene (5 bases). There are 16 residues in the CDR3. Between the trimmed V and J ends, which lost 5 bases and 5 bases, there was a span of 21 bases. Germline CDR1 and CDR2: MDHEN and SYDVKM. CDR3 bases: TGTGCCAGCAGTGGCTCCTTAATTGGGAGCGCCGAGACCCAGTACTTC. The encoded protein is CASSGSLIGSAETQYF.

The rearrangement joins TRBV4-2 to TRBJ1-5; TRBD1 aligns across 7 bases. The CDR3 covers 14 residues. CDR1 is LGHNA and CDR2 is YNFKEQ in the germline V gene. Trimming removed 5 bases from V and 9 bases from J; junction bases left unmatched: 10. The CDR3 sequence: CASSSRDSDLPQHF. The CDR3 DNA follows: TGTGCCAGCAGCTCTCGGGACAGCGATTTGCCCCAGCATTTT.

This clonotype has at least ten counts. This rearrangement joins TRBV9 to TRBJ2-3; TRBD1 might be the D (7 bases). Trimming took off 3 bases at V and 3 bases at J, with 14 bases between the two ends. Germline CDR1 is SGDLS and CDR2 is YYNGEE. The CDR3 is 15 residues long. The CDR3 spells CASSGGGGQTDTQYF. The CDR3, as DNA: TGTGCCAGCAGCGGCGGAGGGGGCCAGACAGATACGCAGTATTTT.

V usage is TRBV5-1 and J usage is TRBJ2-3; maybe TRBD2 (6 bases). Germline assignment: CDR1 SGHRS and CDR2 YFSETQ. The CDR3 length is 13 residues. V shed 6 bases and J shed 2 bases, with 10 bases lying between them. The CDR3 reads CASKREVTDTQYF. The CDR3 DNA follows: TGCGCCAGCAAGAGGGAGGTCACAGATACGCAGTATTTT.

The table lists this clonotype with many counts. The chain joins TRBV5-1 to TRBJ2-7; 7 bases align to TRBD1. The junction had 6 bases not matched to a gene; V was cut back by 6 bases and J by 3 bases. The CDR3 loop spans 13 amino acids. CDR1 is SGHRS and CDR2 is YFSETQ in the germline V gene. The chain's CDR3 is CASTPAGGYEQYF. CDR3 DNA: TGCGCCAGCACCCCGGCAGGGGGCTACGAGCAGTACTTC.

This clonotype showed up just a few times. V gene TRBV7-9 combines with J gene TRBJ2-2; 8 nucleotides agree with TRBD2. Germline V gene lookup returns CDR1 SEHNR and CDR2 FQNEAQ (reference sequence). Unmatched junction bases numbered 16, after V lost 10 bases and J lost 3 bases. The CDR3 runs 17 residues. CDR3 protein: CATISPKTGGDTGELFF. DNA of the CDR3: TGTGCCACGATATCCCCCAAAACCGGGGGGGACACCGGGGAGCTGTTTTTT.

The gene calls are TRBV5-6 and TRBJ2-1, with 14 bases identical to TRBD2. The CDR3 consists of 16 residues. Unmatched junction bases numbered 1, after V lost 0 bases and J lost 5 bases. CDR1 is SGHDT, CDR2 YYEEEE, per germline. This chain's CDR3 is CASSLVTSGRDNEQFF. The CDR3, as DNA: TGTGCCAGCAGCTTGGTGACTAGCGGGAGGGACAATGAGCAGTTCTTC.

The V gene is TRBV5-1, the J gene TRBJ1-2; the D is unclear. Germline V gene lookup returns CDR1 SGHRS and CDR2 YFSETQ. Trimming shortened V by 0 bases and J by 6 bases, and 9 bases separated the two germline ends. This CDR3 is built from 13 residues. In nucleotides, the CDR3 is TGCGCCAGCAGCTTGGACGGACCTCATGGCTACACCTTC. Translated: CASSLDGPHGYTF.

At least ten counts were recorded for this clonotype. The V call is TRBV20-1, the J call TRBJ2-7; TRBD2 agrees at 11 bases. The CDR3 is 15 amino acids. Unmatched junction bases numbered 7, after V lost 1 base and J lost 5 bases. CDR1 DFQATT and CDR2 SNEGSKA come from the germline V gene (reference sequence). CDR3 protein: CSARVLLAGVNEQYF. The CDR3 DNA reads as TGCAGTGCTAGAGTCCTACTAGCGGGAGTCAACGAGCAGTACTTC.

This clonotype was counted between two and nine times. The genes are TRBV6-2 or TRBV6-3 and TRBJ2-7; 9 nucleotides line up with TRBD1. The CDR3 has 14 amino acids. The V segment lost 5 bases and the J segment 7 bases; nucleotides outside the gene matches: 9. Germline V gene data show CDR1 as MNHEY and CDR2 as SVGEGT. In nucleotides, the CDR3 is TGTGCCAGCAGTAACCGGGACAGGGTCGGGGAGCAGTACTTC. It yields the protein CASSNRDRVGEQYF.

This clonotype has ten or more counts. V usage is TRBV10-3 and J usage is TRBJ2-3, with 8 bases fitting TRBD2. Trimming at V came to 10 bases and at J to 5 bases, leaving 8 bases not matched to a gene. CDR1 is ENHRY, CDR2 SYGVKD, per germline. The CDR3 length is 13 residues. The CDR3 sequence: CASKTSELDTQYF. The CDR3 DNA reads as TGTGCCAGCAAGACTAGCGAGTTAGATACGCAGTATTTT.

This clonotype was counted at least ten times. The V call is TRBV9, the J call TRBJ2-3; D uncertain. The V gene lost 0 bases and the J gene lost 0 bases, with 8 bases spanning the gap. This CDR3 spans 15 amino acids. Per germline, CDR1 SGDLS and CDR2 YYNGEE. The CDR3 nucleotides read TGTGCCAGCAGCGTAGAAGCCGCTAGCACAGATACGCAGTATTTT. Its translation is CASSVEAASTDTQYF.

The V call is TRBV5-1, the J call TRBJ1-2; D unresolved. V was shortened by 0 bases and J by 6 bases, with 9 bases between the two germline ends. This CDR3 is 13 amino acids long. The germline V gene has CDR1 SGHRS and CDR2 YFSETQ. The CDR3 protein is CASSLERLDGYTF. CDR3 DNA: TGCGCCAGCAGCTTGGAAAGGTTGGATGGCTACACCTTC.

The rearrangement joins TRBV28 to TRBJ2-7; 12 bases align to TRBD2. With V trimmed by 3 bases and J by 2 bases, 2 bases remained unmatched. The V gene's germline CDR1 is MDHEN and CDR2 SYDVKM. The CDR3 sequence is 15 residues long. The CDR3 DNA follows: TGTGCCAGCAGTTTCCTAGCGGGAGGGGCCTACGAGCAGTACTTC. Translation gives CASSFLAGGAYEQYF.

This chain links TRBV6-5 with TRBJ2-2, with D perhaps matching TRBD2 (5 bases). V lost 2 bases, J lost 3 bases, and 13 bases lay in between. Germline CDR1 and CDR2: MNHEY and SVGAGI. CDR3 length: 16 amino acids. DNA of the CDR3: TGTGCCAGCAGTTACCCCCGGGCGGGTTACACCGGGGAGCTGTTTTTT. Amino acids: CASSYPRAGYTGELFF.

In this sample, this clonotype turned up many times. The chain couples TRBV28 to TRBJ2-5, with D possibly TRBD2 on 5 matching bases. CDR3 length equals 13 residues. V was pared by 4 bases and J by 1 base, with 7 bases between. Germline CDR1 is MDHEN and CDR2 is SYDVKM. CDR3 amino acids: CASSSEGQETQYF. The CDR3 DNA is TGTGCCAGCAGTTCAGAGGGCCAAGAGACCCAGTACTTC.

This clonotype was detected many times. The chain employs TRBV20-1 and TRBJ1-6; D is ambiguous. The CDR3 has 15 residues. V was shortened by 2 bases and J by 0 bases, with 8 bases between the two germline ends. Germline CDR1 reads DFQATT; CDR2 reads SNEGSKA (reference sequence). The CDR3 DNA sequence: TGCAGTGCTAGACTGGGGAGCTCCTATAATTCACCCCTCCACTTT. Its translation: CSARLGSSYNSPLHF.

The chain joins TRBV7-9 to TRBJ2-2, with a possible D match to TRBD1 (5 bases). The CDR3 consists of 13 residues. Germline V gene data show CDR1 as SEHNR and CDR2 as FQNEAQ (reference sequence). V lost 6 bases and J lost 7, with 12 bases in between. The CDR3 sequence is CASRQQVVGELFF. CDR3 sequence (DNA): TGTGCCAGCAGACAACAGGTGGTCGGGGAGCTGTTTTTT.

This clonotype appeared many times. This chain links TRBV11-2 with TRBJ2-3; D ambiguous. Per the germline V gene, CDR1 is SGHAT and CDR2 is FQNNGV. The CDR3 consists of 12 residues. V was trimmed by 4 bases and J by 6 bases, leaving 8 bases between them. The CDR3 DNA reads as TGTGCCAGCAGCTCGACCTCGGATACGCAGTATTTT. Amino acids: CASSSTSDTQYF.

This clonotype was seen ten or more times. The J gene is TRBJ2-1, the V gene TRBV20-1; D gene unclear. The CDR3 consists of 12 residues. V shed 3 bases and J shed 12 bases, with 15 bases lying between them. Germline CDR1 is DFQATT and CDR2 is SNEGSKA (reference sequence). CDR3 coding DNA: TGCAGTGCTAGTGTTATGGCCATGTGGCAGTTCTTC. Translated, it gives CSASVMAMWQFF.

V usage is TRBV29-1 and J usage is TRBJ1-2; D might be TRBD1 (6 bases). Germline V gene lookup returns CDR1 SQVTM and CDR2 ANQGSEA. The ends were cut back, 0 bases at V and 7 bases at J, with 9 bases in the middle. This CDR3 contains 12 residues. The CDR3 DNA sequence: TGCAGCGTTGAAGACCGACAGGTTGGCTACACCTTC. Protein product: CSVEDRQVGYTF.

This clonotype was detected ten times or more. V and J are TRBV7-2 and TRBJ2-1; D could derive from TRBD1 or TRBD2 (5 bases each). Germline V gene data show CDR1 as SGHTA and CDR2 as FQGNSA. The CDR3 is made up of 16 amino acids. V was clipped by 4 bases and J by 4 bases, with 17 bases between them. The CDR3 DNA reads TGTGCCAGCAGCTCTGGCCCCGGGACCTCGTACAATGAGCAGTTCTTC. It translates to CASSSGPGTSYNEQFF.